A selection of T cell receptor beta chains follows, all from one sample in a study of T cells in Graves' hyperthyroidism and ophthalmopathy. MiXCR, run by TCRdb on the multiplex PCR reads, gives a single entry per CDR3 protein. The repertoire holds some 50,000 distinct CDR3 sequences, with 48% as singletons. Sequenced sample: blood. The receptor source for this set is a woman aged 45-59 years with Graves' ophthalmopathy. Each CDR3 is given with its conserved first and last residue. Each record gives: clone size, D gene, J gene, V gene, CDR3 length, CDR3 protein, CDR3 DNA. A D gene is named only where the DNA matches it firmly. Not all rows give a size; the values are once, few, many and, for expanded clones, a class.

clone size: -
D gene: -
J gene: TRBJ2-7
V gene: TRBV6-1
CDR3 length: 9
CDR3 protein: CAPLGEQYF
CDR3 DNA: TGTGCACCATTGGGGGAGCAGTACTTC

clone size: -
D gene: -
J gene: TRBJ1-5
V gene: TRBV7-3
CDR3 length: 15
CDR3 protein: CASRAGCYSNQPQHF
CDR3 DNA: TGTGCCAGCAGGGCAGGGTGCTATAGCAATCAGCCCCAGCATTTT

clone size: many
D gene: -
J gene: TRBJ2-6
V gene: TRBV27
CDR3 length: 13
CDR3 protein: CASSSSGANVLTF
CDR3 DNA: TGTGCCAGCAGCAGCTCTGGGGCCAACGTCCTGACTTTC

clone size: many
D gene: -
J gene: TRBJ2-7
V gene: TRBV14
CDR3 length: 17
CDR3 protein: CASSHPYDGVRPYEQYF
CDR3 DNA: TGTGCCAGCAGCCACCCCTACGACGGGGTCCGACCCTACGAGCAGTACTTC

clone size: -
D gene: -
J gene: TRBJ2-7
V gene: TRBV7-2
CDR3 length: 14
CDR3 protein: CASSSTGPPYEQYF
CDR3 DNA: TGTGCCAGCAGCTCTACAGGCCCTCCCTACGAGCAGTACTTC

clone size: many
D gene: TRBD2
J gene: TRBJ2-1
V gene: TRBV7-9
CDR3 length: 14
CDR3 protein: CASRGTSGQREQFF
CDR3 DNA: TGTGCCAGTCGAGGGACTAGCGGCCAGAGGGAGCAGTTCTTC

clone size: -
D gene: TRBD2
J gene: TRBJ2-1
V gene: TRBV7-8
CDR3 length: 14
CDR3 protein: CASSPGTTSNEQFF
CDR3 DNA: TGTGCCAGCAGTCCGGGGACTACAAGCAATGAGCAGTTCTTC

clone size: -
D gene: TRBD1
J gene: TRBJ1-4
V gene: TRBV19
CDR3 length: 15
CDR3 protein: CARTQSRGPGEKLFF
CDR3 DNA: TGTGCCAGGACCCAATCGAGGGGGCCCGGCGAAAAACTGTTTTTT

clone size: -
D gene: -
J gene: TRBJ2-1
V gene: TRBV19
CDR3 length: 15
CDR3 protein: CASSSSQGSYNEQFF
CDR3 DNA: TGTGCCAGTAGTAGTAGTCAGGGATCCTACAATGAGCAGTTCTTC

clone size: medium-sized
D gene: -
J gene: TRBJ2-1
V gene: TRBV11-1
CDR3 length: 12
CDR3 protein: CASKTDYNEQFF
CDR3 DNA: TGTGCCAGCAAGACGGACTACAATGAGCAGTTCTTC

clone size: -
D gene: -
J gene: TRBJ1-5
V gene: TRBV20-1
CDR3 length: 17
CDR3 protein: CSATATSGRANNQPQHF
CDR3 DNA: TGCAGTGCTACCGCGACTAGCGGGAGGGCAAACAATCAGCCCCAGCATTTT

clone size: medium-sized
D gene: -
J gene: TRBJ1-6
V gene: TRBV2
CDR3 length: 13
CDR3 protein: CASSPSPGSPLHF
CDR3 DNA: TGTGCCAGCAGCCCCTCTCCTGGTTCACCCCTCCACTTT

clone size: -
D gene: -
J gene: TRBJ2-7
V gene: TRBV20-1
CDR3 length: 13
CDR3 protein: CSAHDSNSYGQYF
CDR3 DNA: TGCAGTGCACACGACAGTAACTCCTACGGGCAGTACTTC

clone size: many
D gene: -
J gene: TRBJ1-2
V gene: TRBV3-1
CDR3 length: 13
CDR3 protein: CASSQGQGRRYTF
CDR3 DNA: TGTGCCAGCAGCCAGGGCCAGGGGAGGCGGTACACCTTC

clone size: -
D gene: -
J gene: TRBJ2-1
V gene: TRBV3-1
CDR3 length: 12
CDR3 protein: CASSRLGNEQFF
CDR3 DNA: TGTGCCAGCAGCCGCCTAGGAAATGAGCAGTTCTTC

clone size: many
D gene: -
J gene: TRBJ2-5
V gene: TRBV14
CDR3 length: 11
CDR3 protein: CASSQEETQYF
CDR3 DNA: TGTGCCAGCAGCCAAGAAGAGACCCAGTACTTC

clone size: many
D gene: TRBD1
J gene: TRBJ2-7
V gene: TRBV5-1
CDR3 length: 13
CDR3 protein: CASGKTGAYEQYF
CDR3 DNA: TGCGCCAGCGGGAAGACAGGGGCCTACGAGCAGTACTTC

clone size: -
D gene: -
J gene: TRBJ1-1
V gene: TRBV9
CDR3 length: 13
CDR3 protein: CASSGGGGIEAFF
CDR3 DNA: TGTGCCAGCAGCGGGGGGGGGGGAATTGAAGCTTTCTTT

clone size: -
D gene: TRBD2
J gene: TRBJ2-5
V gene: TRBV24-1
CDR3 length: 17
CDR3 protein: CATSDSGTSGSSETQYF
CDR3 DNA: TGTGCCACCAGTGATTCTGGGACTAGCGGGAGCAGCGAGACCCAGTACTTC

clone size: -
D gene: -
J gene: TRBJ2-1
V gene: TRBV7-9
CDR3 length: 16
CDR3 protein: CASSLAGRGGYNEQFF
CDR3 DNA: TGTGCCAGCAGCTTAGCTGGCAGGGGTGGATACAATGAGCAGTTCTTC

clone size: -
D gene: -
J gene: TRBJ2-7
V gene: TRBV7-3
CDR3 length: 13
CDR3 protein: CASGRGSSYEQYF
CDR3 DNA: TGTGCCAGCGGTCGGGGCTCGTCCTACGAGCAGTACTTC

clone size: medium-sized
D gene: -
J gene: TRBJ2-7
V gene: TRBV10-2
CDR3 length: 13
CDR3 protein: CASSEAVSYEQYF
CDR3 DNA: TGCGCCAGCAGTGAAGCTGTCTCCTACGAGCAGTACTTC

clone size: -
D gene: TRBD2
J gene: TRBJ2-1
V gene: TRBV10-3
CDR3 length: 14
CDR3 protein: CAISVLAGFNEQFF
CDR3 DNA: TGTGCCATCAGTGTACTAGCGGGGTTCAATGAGCAGTTCTTC

clone size: -
D gene: TRBD2
J gene: TRBJ2-3
V gene: TRBV29-1
CDR3 length: 10
CDR3 protein: CSVWREMQCF
CDR3 DNA: TGCAGCGTTTGGCGGGAGATGCAGTGTTTT

clone size: many
D gene: TRBD1
J gene: TRBJ2-7
V gene: TRBV6-1
CDR3 length: 14
CDR3 protein: CASLKQGASYEQYF
CDR3 DNA: TGTGCCAGCCTTAAACAGGGGGCGTCCTACGAGCAGTACTTC

clone size: many
D gene: TRBD2
J gene: TRBJ2-7
V gene: TRBV2
CDR3 length: 16
CDR3 protein: CASSEGGLAASYEQYF
CDR3 DNA: TGTGCCAGCAGTGAAGGGGGACTAGCGGCCAGCTACGAGCAGTACTTC

clone size: -
D gene: -
J gene: TRBJ2-7
V gene: TRBV14
CDR3 length: 13
CDR3 protein: CASSLGPGNEQYF
CDR3 DNA: TGTGCCAGCAGCCTCGGGCCGGGGAACGAGCAGTACTTC

clone size: many
D gene: -
J gene: TRBJ2-5
V gene: TRBV4-1
CDR3 length: 16
CDR3 protein: CASSQVNLISLETQYF
CDR3 DNA: TGCGCCAGCAGCCAAGTTAACCTAATCTCGTTGGAGACCCAGTACTTC

clone size: many
D gene: TRBD2
J gene: TRBJ2-2
V gene: TRBV6-5
CDR3 length: 16
CDR3 protein: CASSTSGGAPGRELFF
CDR3 DNA: TGTGCCAGCAGTACGAGCGGGGGGGCTCCTGGTAGGGAGCTGTTTTTT

clone size: -
D gene: -
J gene: TRBJ2-5
V gene: TRBV7-9
CDR3 length: 12
CDR3 protein: CASSRDQETQYF
CDR3 DNA: TGTGCCAGCAGCCGTGACCAAGAGACCCAGTACTTC

clone size: -
D gene: TRBD1
J gene: TRBJ1-1
V gene: TRBV20-1
CDR3 length: 15
CDR3 protein: CSAFPGQGWDTEAFF
CDR3 DNA: TGCAGTGCCTTTCCCGGACAGGGCTGGGACACTGAAGCTTTCTTT

clone size: many
D gene: -
J gene: TRBJ1-2
V gene: TRBV11-2
CDR3 length: 14
CDR3 protein: CASSLEGAGTGYTF
CDR3 DNA: TGTGCCAGCAGCTTAGAGGGGGCAGGGACGGGCTACACCTTC

clone size: once
D gene: -
J gene: TRBJ1-5
V gene: TRBV2
CDR3 length: 13
CDR3 protein: CASSPSPGSPQHF
CDR3 DNA: TGTGCCAGCAGCCCCTCTCCTGGTTCACCCCAGCATTTT

clone size: many
D gene: TRBD2
J gene: TRBJ2-7
V gene: TRBV20-1
CDR3 length: 16
CDR3 protein: CSAPSGLAGGHDEQYF
CDR3 DNA: TGCAGTGCTCCCAGCGGACTAGCGGGAGGGCACGACGAGCAGTACTTC

clone size: -
D gene: TRBD2
J gene: TRBJ2-3
V gene: TRBV19
CDR3 length: 17
CDR3 protein: CASSIAAGREEADTQYF
CDR3 DNA: TGTGCCAGTAGTATAGCCGCGGGGCGGGAGGAGGCAGATACGCAGTACTTT